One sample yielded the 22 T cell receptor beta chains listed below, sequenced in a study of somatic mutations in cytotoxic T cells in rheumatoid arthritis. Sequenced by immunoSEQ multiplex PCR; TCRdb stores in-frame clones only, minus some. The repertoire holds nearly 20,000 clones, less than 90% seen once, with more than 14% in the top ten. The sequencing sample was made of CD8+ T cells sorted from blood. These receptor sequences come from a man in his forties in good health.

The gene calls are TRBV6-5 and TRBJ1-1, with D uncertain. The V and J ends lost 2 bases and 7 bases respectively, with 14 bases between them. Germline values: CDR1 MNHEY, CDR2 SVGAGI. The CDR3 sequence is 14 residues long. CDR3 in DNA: TGTGCCAGCAGTTACAACACGTTTGGGGATGAAGCTTTCTTT. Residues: CASSYNTFGDEAFF.

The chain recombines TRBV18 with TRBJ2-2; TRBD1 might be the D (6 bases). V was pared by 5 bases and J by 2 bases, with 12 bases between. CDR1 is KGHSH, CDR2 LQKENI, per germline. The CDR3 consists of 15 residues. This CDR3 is CASSFGTPNTGELFF. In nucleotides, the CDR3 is TGTGCCAGCTCATTCGGGACACCTAACACCGGGGAGCTGTTTTTT.

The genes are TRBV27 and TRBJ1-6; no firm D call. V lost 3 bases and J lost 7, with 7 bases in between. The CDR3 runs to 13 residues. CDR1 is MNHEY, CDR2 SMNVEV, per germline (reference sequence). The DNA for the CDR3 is TGTGCCAGCAGTTTCGCGGGGAATTCACCCCTCCACTTT. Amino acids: CASSFAGNSPLHF.

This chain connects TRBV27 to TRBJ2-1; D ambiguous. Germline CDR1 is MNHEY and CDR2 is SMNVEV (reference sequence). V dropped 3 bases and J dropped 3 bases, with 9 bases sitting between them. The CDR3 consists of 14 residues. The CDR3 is CASSLASHYNEQFF. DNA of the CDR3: TGTGCCAGCAGTTTGGCCAGTCACTACAATGAGCAGTTCTTC.

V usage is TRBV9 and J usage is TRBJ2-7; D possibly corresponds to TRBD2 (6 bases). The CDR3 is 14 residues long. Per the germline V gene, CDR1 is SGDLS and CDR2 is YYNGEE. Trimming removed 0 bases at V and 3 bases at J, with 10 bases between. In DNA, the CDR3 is TGTGCCAGCAGCGTAGCCGGGAGCGACTACGAGCAGTACTTC. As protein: CASSVAGSDYEQYF.

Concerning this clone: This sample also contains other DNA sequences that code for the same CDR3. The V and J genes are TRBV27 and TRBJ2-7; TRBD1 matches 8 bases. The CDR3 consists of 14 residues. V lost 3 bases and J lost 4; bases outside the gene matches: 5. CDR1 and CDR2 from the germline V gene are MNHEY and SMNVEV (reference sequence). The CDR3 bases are TGTGCCAGCAGTTTCGCAGGGGGCCGTTACGAGCAGTACTTC. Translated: CASSFAGGRYEQYF.

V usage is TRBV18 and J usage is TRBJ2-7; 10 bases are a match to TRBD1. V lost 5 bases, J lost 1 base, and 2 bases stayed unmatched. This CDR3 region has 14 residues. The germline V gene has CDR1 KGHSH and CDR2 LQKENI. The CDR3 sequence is CASSSGQGSYEQYF. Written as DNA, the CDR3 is TGTGCCAGCTCATCGGGACAGGGGTCCTACGAGCAGTACTTC.

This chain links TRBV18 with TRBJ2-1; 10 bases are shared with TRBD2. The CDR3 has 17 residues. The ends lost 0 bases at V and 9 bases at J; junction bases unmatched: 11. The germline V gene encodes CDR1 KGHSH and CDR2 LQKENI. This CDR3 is CASSPPGSGRAGIEQFF. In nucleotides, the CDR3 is TGTGCCAGCTCACCACCGGGAAGCGGGAGGGCCGGGATTGAGCAGTTCTTC.

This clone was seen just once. Written as DNA, the CDR3 is TGTGCCAGCAGCTTAGGAAGCTCCTACAATGAGCAGTTCTTC. Translated, it gives CASSLGSSYNEQFF. The chain couples TRBV7-6 to TRBJ2-1; D gene unclear. V was shortened by 1 base and J by 0 bases, with 4 bases between the two germline ends. CDR1 is SGHVS, CDR2 FNYEAQ, per germline. There are 14 residues in the CDR3.

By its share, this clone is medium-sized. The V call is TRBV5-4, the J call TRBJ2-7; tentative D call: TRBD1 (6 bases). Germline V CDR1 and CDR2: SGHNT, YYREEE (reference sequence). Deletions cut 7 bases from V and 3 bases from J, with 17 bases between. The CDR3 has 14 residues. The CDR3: CASRNQGHVYEQYF. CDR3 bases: TGTGCCAGCCGCAATCAGGGACACGTCTACGAGCAGTACTTC.

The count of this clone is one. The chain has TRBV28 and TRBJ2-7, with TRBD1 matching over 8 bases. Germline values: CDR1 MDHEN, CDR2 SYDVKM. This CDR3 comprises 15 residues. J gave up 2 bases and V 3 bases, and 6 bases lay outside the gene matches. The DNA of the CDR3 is TGTGCCAGCAGTTTGCTACAGGGGGTTCCCTACGAGCAGTACTTC. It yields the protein CASSLLQGVPYEQYF. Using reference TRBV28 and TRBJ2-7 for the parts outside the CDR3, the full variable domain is DVKVTQSSRYLVKRTGEKVFLECVQDMDHENMFWYRQDPGLGLRLIYFSYDVKMKEKGDIPEGYSVSREKKERFSLILESASTNQTSMYLCASSLLQGVPYEQYFGPGTRLTVT.

The CDR3 DNA reads TGTGCCAGCAGCTTGTGGGGTGAGCAGTTCTTC. The encoded protein is CASSLWGEQFF. This chain links TRBV7-8 with TRBJ2-1; the D is unclear. The CDR3 length is 11 residues. Germline V gene lookup returns CDR1 SGHVS and CDR2 FQNEAQ. V was clipped by 3 bases and J by 9 bases, with 6 bases between them. Complete variable domain (other parts from reference TRBV7-8 and TRBJ2-1): GAGVSQSPRYKVAKRGQDVALRCDPISGHVSLFWYQQALGQGPEFLTYFQNEAQLDKSGLPSDRFFAERPEGSVSTLKIQRTQQEDSAVYLCASSLWGEQFFGPGTRLTVL.

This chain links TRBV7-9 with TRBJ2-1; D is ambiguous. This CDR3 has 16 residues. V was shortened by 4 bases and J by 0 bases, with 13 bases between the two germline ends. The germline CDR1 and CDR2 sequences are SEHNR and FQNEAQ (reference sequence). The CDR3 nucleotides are TGTGCCAGCAGCTCTCACTTTTTGAGCTCCTACAATGAGCAGTTCTTC. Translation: CASSSHFLSSYNEQFF. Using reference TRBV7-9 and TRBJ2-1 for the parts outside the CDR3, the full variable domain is DTGVSQNPRHKITKRGQNVTFRCDPISEHNRLYWYRQTLGQGPEFLTYFQNEAQLEKSRLLSDRFSAERPKGSFSTLEIQRTEQGDSAMYLCASSSHFLSSYNEQFFGPGTRLTVL.

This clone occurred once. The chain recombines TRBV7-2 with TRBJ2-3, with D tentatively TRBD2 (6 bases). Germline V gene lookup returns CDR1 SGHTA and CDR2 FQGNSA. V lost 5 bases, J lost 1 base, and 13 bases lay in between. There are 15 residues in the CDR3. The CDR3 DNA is TGTGCCAGCAGCCCCGGGGTAGCGGGCACAGATACGCAGTATTTT. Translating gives CASSPGVAGTDTQYF. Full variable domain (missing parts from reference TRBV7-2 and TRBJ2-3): GAGVSQSPSNKVTEKGKDVELRCDPISGHTALYWYRQSLGQGLEFLIYFQGNSAPDKSGLPSDRFSAERTGGSVSTLTIQRTQQEDSAVYLCASSPGVAGTDTQYFGPGTRLTVL.

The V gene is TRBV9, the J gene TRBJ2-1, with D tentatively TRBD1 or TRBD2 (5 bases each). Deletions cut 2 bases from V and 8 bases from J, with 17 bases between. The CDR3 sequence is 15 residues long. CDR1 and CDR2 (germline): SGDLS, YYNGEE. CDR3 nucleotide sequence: TGTGCCAGCAGCGTGTCAGGGACGGAAGGGGATGAGCAGTTCTTC. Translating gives CASSVSGTEGDEQFF.

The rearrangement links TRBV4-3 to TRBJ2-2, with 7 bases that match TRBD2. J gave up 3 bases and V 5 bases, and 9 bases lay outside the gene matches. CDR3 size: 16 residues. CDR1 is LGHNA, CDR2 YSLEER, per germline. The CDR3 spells CASSVSGSVDTGELFF. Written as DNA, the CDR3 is TGCGCCAGCAGCGTTAGCGGGTCCGTGGACACCGGGGAGCTGTTTTTT.

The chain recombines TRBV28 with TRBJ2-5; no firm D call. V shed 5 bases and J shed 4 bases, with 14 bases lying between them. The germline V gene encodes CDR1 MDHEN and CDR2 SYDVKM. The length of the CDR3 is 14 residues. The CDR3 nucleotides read TGTGCCAGCAGTCCTCTGGCAGAACGAGAGACCCAGTACTTC. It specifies CASSPLAERETQYF.

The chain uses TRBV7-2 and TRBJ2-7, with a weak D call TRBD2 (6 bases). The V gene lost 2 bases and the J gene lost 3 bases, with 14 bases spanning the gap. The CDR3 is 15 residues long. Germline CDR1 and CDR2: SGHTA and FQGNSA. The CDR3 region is CASSLKSAGNYEQYF. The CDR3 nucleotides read TGTGCCAGCAGCTTAAAGAGTGCGGGAAACTACGAGCAGTACTTC.

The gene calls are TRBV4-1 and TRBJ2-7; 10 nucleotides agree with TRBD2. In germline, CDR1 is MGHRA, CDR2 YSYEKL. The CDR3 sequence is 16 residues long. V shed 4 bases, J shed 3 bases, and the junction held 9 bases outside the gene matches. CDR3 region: CASSPHGLAENYEQYF. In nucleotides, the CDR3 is TGCGCCAGCAGCCCTCATGGACTAGCGGAGAACTACGAGCAGTACTTC.

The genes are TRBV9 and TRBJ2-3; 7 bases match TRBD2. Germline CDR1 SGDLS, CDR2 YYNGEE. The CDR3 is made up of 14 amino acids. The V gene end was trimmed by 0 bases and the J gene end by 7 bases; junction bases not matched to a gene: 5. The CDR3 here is CASSVGGGENTQYF. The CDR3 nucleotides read TGTGCCAGCAGCGTAGGGGGAGGGGAGAATACGCAGTATTTT.

CDR3 nucleotides: TGTGCCAGCAGCCCCTTGGGGGGGGGAGCTCGGAACACCATATATTTT. Its translation is CASSPLGGGARNTIYF. The chain carries TRBV28 and TRBJ1-3; TRBD1 might be the D (5 bases). In germline, CDR1 is MDHEN, CDR2 SYDVKM. The CDR3 runs to 16 residues. Trimming stripped 6 bases from V and 7 bases from J, with 22 bases between.

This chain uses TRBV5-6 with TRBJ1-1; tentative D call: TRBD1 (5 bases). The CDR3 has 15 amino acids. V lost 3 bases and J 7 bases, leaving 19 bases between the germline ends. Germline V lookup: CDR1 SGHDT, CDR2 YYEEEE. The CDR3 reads CASSWGSGGLGEAFF. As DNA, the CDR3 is TGTGCCAGCAGCTGGGGGTCGGGGGGTCTTGGTGAAGCTTTCTTT.